The 27 T cell receptor beta chains below come from one sample, sequenced in a study of blood T cells in healthy people across ages (dated by TCRdb to 2013 to 2016). Library generation was performed with 5' RACE. A second PCR of about 7 to 12 cycles was performed with a sample-barcoded 5' primer and a J-beta primer mix. TCRdb itself trimmed the public reads at Q25 with fastp, ran MiXCR and retained productive beta chains. Each record represents a unique CDR3 protein, reported with the most common genes and DNA among its rows. Across this sample there are 1.5 million to 2 million distinct CDR3 sequences, with around 42% seen only once. About 21% of the sample is in the top ten clones. Sequenced: blood. The receptors derive from a human donor in good health.

The CDR3 bases are TGCGCCAGCAGCTCGGTAGGGATGTCCGGGGAGACCCAGTACTTC. This codes for CASSSVGMSGETQYF. The chain recombines TRBV5-1 with TRBJ2-7, with D unclear. The J call could be wrong; TRBJ2-5 is a better fit for the DNA end. This CDR3 has 15 amino acids. The germline CDR1 and CDR2 sequences are SGHRS and YFSETQ.

V usage is TRBV6-5 and J usage is TRBJ1-5, with TRBD1 matching 7 bases. The V gene end was trimmed by 4 bases and the J gene end by 3 bases; junction bases not matched to a gene: 6. This CDR3 region has 15 residues. Germline-derived CDR1 and CDR2 are MNHEY and SVGAGI. CDR3 sequence reads: CASSLTGLNNQPQHF. The CDR3 DNA follows: TGTGCCAGCAGTTTGACAGGGCTTAACAATCAGCCCCAGCATTTT.

The chain recombines TRBV10-3 with TRBJ2-7; D ambiguous. The CDR3 extends over 13 amino acids. Per germline, CDR1 ENHRY and CDR2 SYGVKD. The V gene lost 8 bases and the J gene lost 2 bases, with 13 bases spanning the gap. CDR3 in amino acids: CAIGSASTYEQYF. Here the CDR3 DNA reads TGTGCCATCGGTAGTGCCAGTACCTACGAGCAGTACTTC.

The genes are TRBV11-3 and TRBJ2-1; D remains ambiguous. CDR1 SGHNT and CDR2 YENEEA come from the germline V gene. Between the trimmed V and J ends, which lost 4 bases and 0 bases, there was a span of 7 bases. The CDR3 is 14 amino acids. CDR3 region: CASSWVSSYNEQFF. For the CDR3, the DNA is TGTGCCAGCAGCTGGGTGAGCTCCTACAATGAGCAGTTCTTC.

This clonotype was counted many times. The J gene is TRBJ1-2, the V gene TRBV12-3 or TRBV12-4; D is uncertain. The V gene lost 1 base and the J gene lost 4 bases, with 10 bases spanning the gap. The CDR3 is 14 amino acids. DNA of the CDR3: TGTGCCAGCAGTTTAGGGCTGGGCTTCTATGGCTACACCTTC. This encodes CASSLGLGFYGYTF.

This chain links TRBV11-2 with TRBJ2-4; 7 bases match TRBD1. This CDR3 is 17 amino acids long. Germline assignment: CDR1 SGHAT and CDR2 FQNNGV. Unmatched junction bases numbered 9, after V lost 1 base and J lost 3 bases. For the CDR3, the DNA is TGTGCCAGCAGCTTAGTTTCAGGGGGTTATGACAAAAACATTCAGTACTTC. It translates to CASSLVSGGYDKNIQYF.

This clonotype was seen only a few times. The chain recombines TRBV2 with TRBJ1-2; no clear D. Between the trimmed V and J ends, which lost 0 bases and 7 bases, there was a span of 6 bases. The germline gives CDR1 SNHLY, CDR2 FYNNEI. This CDR3 spans 12 amino acids. The CDR3 reads CASSEALFGYTF. In DNA form, the CDR3 reads TGTGCCAGCAGTGAAGCGCTTTTTGGCTACACCTTC.

The rearrangement links TRBV6-6 to TRBJ1-1; D remains ambiguous. The V gene's germline CDR1 is MNHNY and CDR2 SVGAGI (reference sequence). This CDR3 region has 14 residues. V gave up 0 bases and J gave up 0 bases, with 5 bases separating them. In DNA form, the CDR3 reads TGTGCCAGCAGTTACTCTTTTTTGAACACTGAAGCTTTCTTT. Translating it yields CASSYSFLNTEAFF.

A few counts support this clonotype. V and J are TRBV7-6 and TRBJ1-5, with 11 positions matching TRBD1. This CDR3 is built from 15 residues. Germline V gene data show CDR1 as SGHVS and CDR2 as FNYEAQ. Germline trimming cut 5 bases from V and 6 bases from J; bases unmatched to any gene: 6. The CDR3 DNA is TGTGCCAGCAGCAAGGGACAGGGGGTCGGTCAGCCCCAGCATTTT. This encodes CASSKGQGVGQPQHF.

The chain employs TRBV28 and TRBJ1-5, with 7 bases aligning to TRBD1. The V and J ends lost 7 bases and 9 bases, in that order; junction bases with no gene match: 9. CDR1 MDHEN and CDR2 SYDVKM come from the germline V gene. This CDR3 is 13 amino acids long. DNA of the CDR3: TGTGCCAGCACCGAGGACAGGCAAAGGCCCCAGCATTTT. Translation: CASTEDRQRPQHF.

This clonotype was observed a single time. This rearrangement joins TRBV9 to TRBJ2-1; D may correspond to TRBD1 or TRBD2 (5 bases each). The V end lost 0 bases, the J end lost 9 bases, and 10 bases lay between the germline ends. Germline V lookup: CDR1 SGDLS, CDR2 YYNGEE. This CDR3 has 13 amino acids. The CDR3 DNA is TGTGCCAGCAGCGTAGAGGGACCCAGTGAGCAGTTCTTC. Translating it yields CASSVEGPSEQFF.

The chain has TRBV7-2 and TRBJ2-7; D tentatively reads TRBD1 or TRBD2 (5 bases each). V gave up 7 bases and J gave up 1 base, with 29 bases separating them. CDR1 is SGHTA, CDR2 FQGNSA, per germline. This CDR3 is 19 amino acids long. The CDR3 nucleotides read TGTGCCAGCACCCGTTGGGGCAGGACTCCGGGTCAGACGTCCTACGAGCAGTACTTC. Translated, it gives CASTRWGRTPGQTSYEQYF.

J is TRBJ2-5 and V is TRBV7-2; 9 nucleotides line up with TRBD1. With V trimmed by 7 bases and J by 11 bases, 14 bases remained unmatched. The CDR3 extends over 14 amino acids. CDR1 is SGHTA and CDR2 is FQGNSA in the germline V gene. The CDR3 here is CASIRDRVSDEQYF. The DNA of the CDR3 is TGTGCCAGCATCCGGGACAGGGTGAGCGATGAGCAGTACTTC.

This rearrangement joins TRBV12-3 or TRBV12-4 to TRBJ2-1; D is ambiguous. This CDR3 spans 15 amino acids. V gave up 4 bases and J gave up 1 base, with 11 bases separating them. CDR3 region: CASSSFGSSYNEQFF. CDR3 DNA: TGTGCCAGCAGTTCTTTCGGATCTTCCTACAATGAGCAGTTCTTC.

The chain joins TRBV9 to TRBJ2-5, with 16 bases lining up with TRBD2. The CDR3 is 17 residues long. The ends lost 3 bases at V and 4 bases at J; junction bases unmatched: 6. Germline CDR1 is SGDLS and CDR2 is YYNGEE. Here the CDR3 DNA reads TGTGCCAGCAGCGACGGGACTAGCGGGGGGGCCCGAGAGACCCAGTACTTC. Amino acid sequence: CASSDGTSGGARETQYF.

This clonotype was recorded only once. This sequence joins TRBV7-2 and TRBJ2-7; TRBD1 aligns across 7 bases. In germline, CDR1 is SGHTA, CDR2 FQGNSA. V trimming: 5 bases; J trimming: 2 bases; junction bases outside the gene matches: 9. The length of the CDR3 is 15 residues. The CDR3 here is CASSLQGVPTYEQYF. The CDR3 DNA reads TGTGCCAGCAGCCTTCAGGGGGTCCCCACCTACGAGCAGTACTTC. Combining the CDR3 with reference TRBV7-2 and TRBJ2-7 gives the whole variable domain GAGVSQSPSNKVTEKGKDVELRCDPISGHTALYWYRQSLGQGLEFLIYFQGNSAPDKSGLPSDRFSAERTGGSVSTLTIQRTQQEDSAVYLCASSLQGVPTYEQYFGPGTRLTVT.

As regards this clonotype: One junction end does not reproduce the germline sequence, and a read error may be involved. The gene calls are TRBV28 and TRBJ1-5; a possible D gene is TRBD1 (6 bases). CDR3 size: 15 residues. In germline, CDR1 is MDHEN, CDR2 SYDVKM. CDR3 sequence: CAGSLDGTPGQPQHF. The CDR3 region has the DNA TGTGCCGGCAGTTTAGACGGGACACCGGGTCAGCCCCAGCATTTT. Full variable domain (missing parts from reference TRBV28 and TRBJ1-5): DVKVTQSSRYLVKRTGEKVFLECVQDMDHENMFWYRQDPGLGLRLIYFSYDVKMKEKGDIPEGYSVSREKKERFSLILESASTNQTSMYLCAGSLDGTPGQPQHFGDGTRLSIL.

The chain employs TRBV4-2 and TRBJ2-1; TRBD2 matches at 12 bases. V shed 3 bases, J shed 1 base, and the junction held 10 bases outside the gene matches. The CDR3 has 19 amino acids. Germline V gene lookup returns CDR1 LGHNA and CDR2 YNFKEQ. This CDR3 is CASSHPNLLAGGSYNEQFF. CDR3 nucleotides: TGTGCCAGCAGCCACCCCAACCTACTAGCGGGGGGTTCCTACAATGAGCAGTTCTTC.

This clonotype was detected only a few times. The gene calls are TRBV5-1 and TRBJ1-1; TRBD1 might be the D (6 bases). The CDR3 is 15 amino acids. V shed 5 bases and J shed 7 bases, with 21 bases lying between them. Germline V lookup: CDR1 SGHRS, CDR2 YFSETQ. CDR3 sequence reads: CASRPMIRQADEAFF. CDR3 nucleotide sequence: TGCGCCAGCAGACCGATGATTAGACAGGCGGATGAAGCTTTCTTT.

The rearrangement uses TRBV18 and TRBJ2-3; 9 bases fit TRBD1. The CDR3 consists of 18 residues. From germline, CDR1 is KGHSH and CDR2 LQKENI. Trimming cost V 3 bases and J 2 bases; bases outside gene matches: 12. The CDR3 DNA reads as TGTGCCAGCTCACCGTACAGGGGGCTGCAGGACCACACAGATACGCAGTATTTT. Protein product: CASSPYRGLQDHTDTQYF.

The sample holds a few counts of this clonotype. The genes are TRBV6-6 and TRBJ2-7, with a possible D match to TRBD1 (8 bases). The CDR3 runs to 17 residues. The germline CDR1 and CDR2 sequences are MNHNY and SVGAGI (reference sequence). The ends were cut back, 6 bases at V and 2 bases at J, with 23 bases in the middle. CDR3 nucleotide sequence: TGTGCCAGCAGCCCTATTGATCGGACAGGGAGGGCCTACGAGCAGTACTTC. Protein: CASSPIDRTGRAYEQYF.

This sequence joins TRBV7-6 and TRBJ2-5; D is uncertain. CDR3 length equals 16 residues. Trimming pared 7 bases from V and 11 bases from J, leaving 29 bases between. Per germline, CDR1 SGHVS and CDR2 FNYEAQ. CDR3 in amino acids: CASTNPFSRFDNEQYF. CDR3 nucleotides: TGTGCCAGCACCAACCCGTTTTCCAGGTTCGACAATGAGCAGTACTTC.

The chain uses TRBV3-1 and TRBJ2-1; 13 bases agree with TRBD2. Looked up from germline, CDR1 is LGHDT and CDR2 is YNNKEL (reference sequence). The trim removed 4 bases at V and 8 bases at J, leaving 5 bases unmatched. The CDR3 length is 15 residues. The CDR3 here is CASSRGTSGAHEQFF. In nucleotides, the CDR3 is TGTGCCAGCAGCCGAGGGACTAGCGGGGCGCATGAGCAGTTCTTC.

CDR3 protein: CASSLVSGVANYGYTF. Written as DNA, the CDR3 is TGTGCCAGCAGCTTAGTTTCAGGGGTAGCTAACTATGGCTACACCTTC. This sequence joins TRBV7-2 and TRBJ1-2; D possibly corresponds to TRBD1 (6 bases). Germline-derived CDR1 and CDR2 are SGHTA and FQGNSA. V was pared by 1 base and J by 0 bases, with 12 bases between. The CDR3 has 16 amino acids.

This clonotype was detected a few times. The V and J genes are TRBV20-1 and TRBJ1-2; the match to TRBD1 covers 7 bases. CDR1 DFQATT and CDR2 SNEGSKA come from the germline V gene (reference sequence). The CDR3 has 13 amino acids. Unmatched junction bases numbered 7, after V lost 6 bases and J lost 3 bases. CDR3 in amino acids: CSAITGTDYGYTF. The CDR3 DNA follows: TGCAGTGCCATAACCGGGACAGACTATGGCTACACCTTC.

This chain connects TRBV19 to TRBJ1-5, with 9 bases that match TRBD1. Germline loops: CDR1 LNHDA, CDR2 SQIVND (reference sequence). The CDR3 sequence is 16 residues long. Trimming took 5 bases from V and 0 from J; bases not matched to a gene: 5. CDR3 sequence: CASSAGQGYSNQPQHF. The CDR3 DNA sequence: TGTGCCAGTAGTGCGGGACAGGGTTATAGCAATCAGCCCCAGCATTTT.

CDR3 DNA: TGTGCCAGCAGCTTAGCGCGGGCTAGCGGGGGGGCCATCTATGAGCAGTACTTC. Protein product: CASSLARASGGAIYEQYF. The chain uses TRBV7-2 and TRBJ2-7, with TRBD2 matching 12 bases. The ends lost 0 bases at V and 7 bases at J; junction bases unmatched: 13. CDR1 and CDR2 from the germline V gene are SGHTA and FQGNSA. The CDR3 loop spans 18 amino acids. Full variable domain (rest looked up from reference TRBV7-2 and TRBJ2-7): GAGVSQSPSNKVTEKGKDVELRCDPISGHTALYWYRQSLGQGLEFLIYFQGNSAPDKSGLPSDRFSAERTGGSVSTLTIQRTQQEDSAVYLCASSLARASGGAIYEQYFGPGTRLTVT.